This T cell receptor (beta chain) came from a study of blood T cell repertoires in COVID-19. Original data processing: Estimated nucleated cell counts came from reference gene primer amplification. TCRdb's table, derived via immunoSEQ multiplex PCR, lists solely in-frame clones and lacks some. Clonal size and the V and J genes are those of that table, whereas D and trimming came from the DNA. Here the sample spans roughly 76,000 clones, around three quarters being singletons. The CDR3 spans 13 residues. The germline V gene encodes CDR1 MNHEY and CDR2 SMNVEV (reference sequence). V lost 3 bases and J 6 bases, leaving 8 bases between the germline ends. Concerning this clone itself: This specimen includes other DNA sequences encoding the same CDR3.

The chain has TRBV27 and TRBJ1-4; D is undetermined. This TCR was sampled from a human donor in a cohort sampled during active COVID-19. Sequencing used peripheral blood. This CDR3 reads CASSFSGYEKLFF. The CDR3 coding sequence is TGTGCCAGCAGTTTTTCCGGTTATGAAAAACTGTTTTTT.